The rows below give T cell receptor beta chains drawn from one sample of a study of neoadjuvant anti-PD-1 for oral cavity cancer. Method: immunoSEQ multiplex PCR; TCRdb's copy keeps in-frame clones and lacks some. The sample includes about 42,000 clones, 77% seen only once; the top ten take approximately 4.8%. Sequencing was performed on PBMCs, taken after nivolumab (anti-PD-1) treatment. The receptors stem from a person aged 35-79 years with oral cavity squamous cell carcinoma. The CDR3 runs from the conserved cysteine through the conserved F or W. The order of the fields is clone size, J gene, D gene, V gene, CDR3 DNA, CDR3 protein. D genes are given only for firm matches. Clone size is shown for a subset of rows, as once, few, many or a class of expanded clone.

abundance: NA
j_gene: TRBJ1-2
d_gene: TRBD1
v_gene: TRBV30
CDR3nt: TGTGCCTATCGGGACAGGGGCCTCTATGGCTACACCTTC
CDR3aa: CAYRDRGLYGYTF

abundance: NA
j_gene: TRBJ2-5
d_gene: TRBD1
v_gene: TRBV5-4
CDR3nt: TGTGCCAGCAGCTTTTCGGGGACAGGACAAGAGACCCAGTACTTC
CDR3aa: CASSFSGTGQETQYF

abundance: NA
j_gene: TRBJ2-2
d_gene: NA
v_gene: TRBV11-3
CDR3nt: TGTGCCAGCAGCTTAGAGGCAGGGTGGAACACCGGGGAGCTGTTTTTT
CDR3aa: CASSLEAGWNTGELFF

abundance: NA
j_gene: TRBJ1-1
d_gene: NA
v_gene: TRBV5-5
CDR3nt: TGTGCCAGCAGCTTATCGGGTAACCCGTGGAGCACTGAAGCTTTCTTT
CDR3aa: CASSLSGNPWSTEAFF

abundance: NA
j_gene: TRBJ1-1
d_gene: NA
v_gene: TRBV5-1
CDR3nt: TGCGCCAGCAGCTTGGGACAGGATAACACTGAAGCTTTCTTT
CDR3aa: CASSLGQDNTEAFF

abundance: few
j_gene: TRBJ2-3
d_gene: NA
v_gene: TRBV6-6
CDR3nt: TGTGCCAGCAGTCGACCCAGAAATACGCAGTATTTT
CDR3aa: CASSRPRNTQYF

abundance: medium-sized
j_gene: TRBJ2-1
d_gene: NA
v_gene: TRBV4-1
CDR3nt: TGCGCCAGCAACAAAGAACTAGGGGATTACTACAATGAGCAGTTCTTC
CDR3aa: CASNKELGDYYNEQFF

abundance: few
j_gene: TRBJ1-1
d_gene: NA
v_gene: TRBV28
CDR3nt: TGTGCCACCAGCCGTGGGGGGGTTGCTGAAGCTTTCTTT
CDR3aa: CATSRGGVAEAFF

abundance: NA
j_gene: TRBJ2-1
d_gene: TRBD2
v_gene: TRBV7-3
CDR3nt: TGTGCCAGCAGCACTCGACTAGCTCAGTACAATGAGCAGTTCTTC
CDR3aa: CASSTRLAQYNEQFF

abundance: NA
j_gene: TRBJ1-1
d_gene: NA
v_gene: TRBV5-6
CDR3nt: TGTGCCAGCAGCTTGGGGCAGGAAGCTTTCTTT
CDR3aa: CASSLGQEAFF

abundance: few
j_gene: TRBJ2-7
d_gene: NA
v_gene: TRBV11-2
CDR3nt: TGTGCCAGCAGCCCCAGGGCCTCATCTGTATACGAGCAGTACTTC
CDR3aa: CASSPRASSVYEQYF

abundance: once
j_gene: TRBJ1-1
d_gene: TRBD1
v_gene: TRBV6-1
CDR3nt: TGTGCCAGCAGTGTTACAGGGGGTACGAACACTGAAGCTTTCTTT
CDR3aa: CASSVTGGTNTEAFF